One sample yielded the 17 T cell receptor beta chains listed below, sequenced in a study of vaccination and CD4 T cells after COVID-19. No antigen is known for these receptors. The assay that was used to sequence DNA from cultured CD4+ T cells was the Oncomine TCR Beta short-read assay. TCRdb used MiXCR to reprocess the PCR reads, holding one entry per CDR3 protein. This table holds 15,000 or so distinct CDR3 sequences, less than 80% found once. Treatment: approximately nine-day PBMC culture with coronavirus spike peptide pools or control peptides (ViraFEST assay). Sample: CD4+ T cells from blood, cultured in vitro. These receptors all stem from a human donor who had recovered from COVID-19.

Relative to its sample, this clonotype is large. This sequence joins TRBV2 and TRBJ2-5; D call uncertain. CDR3 length: 14 residues. Germline CDR1 SNHLY, CDR2 FYNNEI. The V and J ends lost 1 base and 2 bases respectively, with 8 bases between them. The DNA of the CDR3 is TGTGCCAGCAGTGAAGTCTTGACACAAGAGACCCAGTACTTC. Translating gives CASSEVLTQETQYF.

V is TRBV20-1 and J is TRBJ2-3; D gene unclear. CDR3 size: 13 residues. Germline CDR1 is DFQATT and CDR2 is SNEGSKA (reference sequence). Trimming shortened V by 6 bases and J by 0 bases, and 10 bases separated the two germline ends. The CDR3 protein is CSATSLSTDTQYF. The CDR3 DNA is TGCAGTGCGACATCACTGAGCACAGATACGCAGTATTTT.

The rearrangement links TRBV6-1 to TRBJ2-2; no clear D gene. V shed 7 bases and J shed 2 bases, with 8 bases lying between them. This CDR3 contains 13 residues. In germline, CDR1 is MNHNS, CDR2 SASEGT. CDR3: CASKFENTGELFF. DNA for the CDR3: TGTGCCAGCAAATTCGAAAACACCGGGGAGCTGTTTTTT.

The table lists this clonotype with a few counts. This rearrangement joins TRBV20-1 to TRBJ1-5, with D possibly matching TRBD1 (5 bases). Trimming took off 0 bases at V and 7 bases at J, with 22 bases between the two ends. Looked up from germline, CDR1 is DFQATT and CDR2 is SNEGSKA (reference sequence). The CDR3 is 17 amino acids. CDR3 in amino acids: CSARDSRGGRVKQPQHF. CDR3 nucleotide sequence: TGCAGTGCTAGAGATTCGCGGGGAGGCAGGGTGAAACAGCCCCAGCATTTT.

The chain links TRBV19 to TRBJ1-5; the D is unclear. Germline V CDR1 and CDR2: LNHDA, SQIVND (reference sequence). V lost 10 bases and J 6 bases, leaving 13 bases between the germline ends. The CDR3 sequence is 12 residues long. In DNA form, the CDR3 reads TGTGCCACCGGAGGGCCCGGTCAGCCCCAGCATTTT. Its translation is CATGGPGQPQHF.

V usage is TRBV2 and J usage is TRBJ1-6; D gene ambiguous. The CDR3 runs 14 residues. The ends were cut back, 4 bases at V and 10 bases at J, with 14 bases in the middle. Germline V lookup: CDR1 SNHLY, CDR2 FYNNEI. The CDR3 loop reads CASSAVAPGSPLHF. The CDR3, as DNA: TGTGCCAGCAGTGCTGTGGCACCGGGATCACCCCTCCACTTT.

A few counts support this clonotype. The V call is TRBV6-5, the J call TRBJ1-5, with no clear D. Per germline, CDR1 MNHEY and CDR2 SVGAGI. The germline V and J ends were trimmed by 0 bases and 4 bases, with 19 bases remaining between them. The CDR3 spans 18 residues. CDR3 nucleotides: TGTGCCAGCAGTTACTCGAAGCAGTTTCAGTTAAATAATCAGCCCCAGCATTTT. Translated, it gives CASSYSKQFQLNNQPQHF.

In DNA form, the CDR3 reads TGTGCCAGCAGTGAAACGGGCAACACCGGGGAGCTGTTTTTT. Residues: CASSETGNTGELFF. The genes are TRBV6-1 and TRBJ2-2; D not resolved. Trimming took 2 bases from V and 2 from J, leaving 6 bases between them. Germline loops: CDR1 MNHNS, CDR2 SASEGT. The CDR3 is made up of 14 amino acids.

The gene calls are TRBV6-2 or TRBV6-3 and TRBJ2-3; 14 nucleotides match TRBD2. Germline V CDR1 and CDR2: MNHEY, SVGEGT. The CDR3 sequence is 16 residues long. V lost 3 bases and J lost 4; bases outside the gene matches: 3. CDR3 nucleotides: TGTGCCAGCAGTTATGGGACTAGCGGGAGCGCAGATACGCAGTATTTT. It codes for CASSYGTSGSADTQYF.

This clonotype has more than one count but fewer than ten. The chain has TRBV7-2 and TRBJ1-2; D uncertain. V was trimmed by 3 bases and J by 8 bases, leaving 19 bases between them. The CDR3 has 15 amino acids. The germline CDR1 and CDR2 sequences are SGHTA and FQGNSA. CDR3 DNA sequence: TGTGCCAGCAGCTTGGATAACGGGCCACATAGGGGCTACACCTTC. This sequence encodes CASSLDNGPHRGYTF. The whole variable domain, remainder taken from reference TRBV7-2 and TRBJ1-2, is GAGVSQSPSNKVTEKGKDVELRCDPISGHTALYWYRQSLGQGLEFLIYFQGNSAPDKSGLPSDRFSAERTGGSVSTLTIQRTQQEDSAVYLCASSLDNGPHRGYTFGSGTRLTVV.

V gene TRBV2 combines with J gene TRBJ2-5; D is unresolved. The V end was cut by 2 bases, the J end by 2 bases, with 6 bases between. Germline V gives CDR1 SNHLY, CDR2 FYNNEI. The CDR3 has 13 amino acids. CDR3 bases: TGTGCCAGCAGTGAACTGGAACAAGAGACCCAGTACTTC. It yields the protein CASSELEQETQYF.

The CDR3 loop reads CASSLAFPWRTDTQYF. The CDR3 region has the DNA TGTGCCAGCAGTTTGGCCTTCCCCTGGCGCACAGATACGCAGTATTTT. The chain is built from TRBV27 and TRBJ2-3; D gene ambiguous. The CDR3 runs 16 residues. Germline V gene data show CDR1 as MNHEY and CDR2 as SMNVEV (reference sequence). V was trimmed by 3 bases and J by 1 base, leaving 14 bases between them.

The CDR3, as DNA: TGTGCCAGCAGCGTAGCTTCAGGCGAGACCCAGTACTTC. It translates to CASSVASGETQYF. The gene calls are TRBV9 and TRBJ2-5, with D unclear. The germline V gene encodes CDR1 SGDLS and CDR2 YYNGEE. The CDR3 sequence is 13 residues long. The V end lost 0 bases, the J end lost 5 bases, and 8 bases lay between the germline ends.

This clonotype was counted only a few times. CDR3 residues: CATRRGGTNTEAFF. CDR3 nucleotide sequence: TGTGCCACCAGGAGGGGCGGAACGAACACTGAAGCTTTCTTT. The V call is TRBV24-1, the J call TRBJ1-1, with a possible D match to TRBD1 (5 bases). Trimming cost V 7 bases and J 1 base, with 12 bases left between them. This CDR3 has 14 amino acids. Per germline, CDR1 KGHDR and CDR2 SFDVKD.

This clonotype was seen a handful of times. The chain employs TRBV24-1 and TRBJ2-5; D is possibly TRBD1 or TRBD2 (6 bases each). This CDR3 has 16 residues. V lost 4 bases and J 6 bases, leaving 20 bases between the germline ends. The germline CDR1 and CDR2 sequences are KGHDR and SFDVKD. The CDR3 DNA reads TGTGCCACCAGTGACTCCGGGGGCCCGGGCGCGAAGACCCAGTACTTC. Its protein product is CATSDSGGPGAKTQYF.

The rearrangement joins TRBV20-1 to TRBJ1-2, with D perhaps TRBD1 (5 bases). Germline lookup yields CDR1 DFQATT and CDR2 SNEGSKA (reference sequence). V was cut by 3 bases and J by 8 bases, with 10 bases left in between. CDR3 size: 11 residues. Written as DNA, the CDR3 is TGCAGTGCTAGCAGGGAGGAGGGCTACACCTTC. As protein: CSASREEGYTF.

This clonotype has just a few counts. V usage is TRBV7-9 and J usage is TRBJ2-2; 8 bases are a match to TRBD1. V trimming: 5 bases; J trimming: 7 bases; junction bases outside the gene matches: 12. Per germline, CDR1 SEHNR and CDR2 FQNEAQ (reference sequence). The CDR3 is 16 residues long. The CDR3 nucleotides are TGTGCCAGCAGCCGAAGGACAGGGATAATGGGCGGGGAGCTGTTTTTT. It encodes CASSRRTGIMGGELFF.